This T cell receptor (beta chain) appears in the sequencing data of a study of T cells in Graves' hyperthyroidism and ophthalmopathy. Amplification of TCR beta CDR3 regions was performed using RNA transcripts as template. The study used the HTBI primer set for a first-round RT-PCR of the TCR CDR3. TCRdb reprocessed the multiplex PCR reads with MiXCR, giving one entry per CDR3 protein. The repertoire holds 300,000 to 400,000 distinct CDR3 sequences, with about 20% as singletons. Uncontrolled infection, other autoimmune disease, pregnancy or lactation led to exclusion. Germline V CDR1 and CDR2: MNHEY, SVGEGT. This CDR3 contains 12 residues. The ends were cut back, 6 bases at V and 5 bases at J, with 8 bases in the middle.

The TCR was taken from a woman aged 45 to 65 with Graves' hyperthyroidism. The V gene is TRBV6-2 or TRBV6-3, the J gene TRBJ1-5; D is unresolved. Sequencing input: blood. DNA for the CDR3: TGTGCCAGCAGCCTACCCTATCAGCCCCAGCATTTT. Its protein is CASSLPYQPQHF.